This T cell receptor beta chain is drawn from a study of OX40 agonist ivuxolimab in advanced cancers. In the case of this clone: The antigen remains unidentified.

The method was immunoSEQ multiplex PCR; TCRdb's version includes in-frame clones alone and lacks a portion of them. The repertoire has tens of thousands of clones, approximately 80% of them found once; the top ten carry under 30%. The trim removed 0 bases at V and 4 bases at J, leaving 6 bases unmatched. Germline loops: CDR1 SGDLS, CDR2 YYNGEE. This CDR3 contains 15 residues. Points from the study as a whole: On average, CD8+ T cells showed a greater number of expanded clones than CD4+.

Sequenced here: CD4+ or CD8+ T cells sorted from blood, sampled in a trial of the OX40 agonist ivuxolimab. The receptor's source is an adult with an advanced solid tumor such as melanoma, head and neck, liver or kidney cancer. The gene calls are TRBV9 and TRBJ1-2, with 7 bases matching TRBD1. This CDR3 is CASSVGSGQSYGYTF. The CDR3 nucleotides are TGTGCCAGCAGCGTAGGATCGGGACAGAGCTATGGCTACACCTTC.